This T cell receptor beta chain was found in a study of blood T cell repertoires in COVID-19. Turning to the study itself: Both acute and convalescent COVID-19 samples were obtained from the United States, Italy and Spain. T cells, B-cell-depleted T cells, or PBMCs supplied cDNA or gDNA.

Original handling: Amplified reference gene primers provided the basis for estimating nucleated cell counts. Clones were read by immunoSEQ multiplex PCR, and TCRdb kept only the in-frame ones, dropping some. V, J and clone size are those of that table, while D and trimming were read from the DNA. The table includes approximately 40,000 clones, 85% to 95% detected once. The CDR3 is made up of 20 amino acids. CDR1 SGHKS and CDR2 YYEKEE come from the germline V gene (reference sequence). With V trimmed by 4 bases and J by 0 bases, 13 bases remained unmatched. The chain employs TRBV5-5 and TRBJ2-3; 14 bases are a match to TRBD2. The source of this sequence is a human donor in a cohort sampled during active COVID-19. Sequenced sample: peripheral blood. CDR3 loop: CASSLRPGTSGGGSTDTQYF. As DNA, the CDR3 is TGTGCCAGCAGCCTACGACCCGGGACTAGCGGGGGCGGTAGCACAGATACGCAGTATTTT.